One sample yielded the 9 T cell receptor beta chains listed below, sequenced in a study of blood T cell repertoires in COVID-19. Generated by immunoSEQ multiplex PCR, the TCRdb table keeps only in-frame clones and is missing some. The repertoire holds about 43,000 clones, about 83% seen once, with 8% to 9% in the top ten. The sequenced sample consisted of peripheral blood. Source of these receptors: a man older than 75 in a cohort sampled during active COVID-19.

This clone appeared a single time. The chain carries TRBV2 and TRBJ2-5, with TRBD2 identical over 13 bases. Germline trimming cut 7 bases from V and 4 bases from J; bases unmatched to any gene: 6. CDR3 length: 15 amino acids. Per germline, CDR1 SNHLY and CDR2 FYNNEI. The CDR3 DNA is TGTGCCAGCACGAGACTAGCGGGAGGCCGAGAGACCCAGTACTTC. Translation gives CASTRLAGGRETQYF.

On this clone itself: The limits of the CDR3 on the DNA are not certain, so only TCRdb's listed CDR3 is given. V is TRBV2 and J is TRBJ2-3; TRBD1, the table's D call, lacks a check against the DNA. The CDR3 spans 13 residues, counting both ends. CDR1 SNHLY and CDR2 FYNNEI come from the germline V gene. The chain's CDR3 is CASTPSVGVGSIF.

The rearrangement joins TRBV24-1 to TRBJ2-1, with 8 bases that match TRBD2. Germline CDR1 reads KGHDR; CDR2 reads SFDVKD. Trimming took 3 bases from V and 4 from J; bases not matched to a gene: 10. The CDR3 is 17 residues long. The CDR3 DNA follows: TGTGCCACCAGTGATGACTCGGGAGGGGTCAGGTACAATGAGCAGTTCTTC. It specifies CATSDDSGGVRYNEQFF.

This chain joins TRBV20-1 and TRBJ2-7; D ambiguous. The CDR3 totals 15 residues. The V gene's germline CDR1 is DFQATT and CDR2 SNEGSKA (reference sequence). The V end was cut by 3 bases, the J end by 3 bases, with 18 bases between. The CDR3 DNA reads TGCAGTGCTAGTAAGCCAGGCAACCCGAACTACGAGCAGTACTTC. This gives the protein CSASKPGNPNYEQYF.

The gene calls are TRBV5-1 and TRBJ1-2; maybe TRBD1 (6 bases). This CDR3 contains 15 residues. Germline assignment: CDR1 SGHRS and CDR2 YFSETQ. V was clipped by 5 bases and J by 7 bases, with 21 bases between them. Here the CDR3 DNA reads TGCGCCAGCAGTGGGGACCCGGGGACAACCTTTGGCTACACCTTC. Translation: CASSGDPGTTFGYTF.

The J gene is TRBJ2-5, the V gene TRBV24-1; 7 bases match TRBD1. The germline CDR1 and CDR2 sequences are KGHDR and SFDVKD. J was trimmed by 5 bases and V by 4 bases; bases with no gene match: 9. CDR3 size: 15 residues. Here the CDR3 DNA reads TGTGCCACCAGTGACCTCACAGGGGTTCGGGAGACCCAGTACTTC. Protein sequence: CATSDLTGVRETQYF.

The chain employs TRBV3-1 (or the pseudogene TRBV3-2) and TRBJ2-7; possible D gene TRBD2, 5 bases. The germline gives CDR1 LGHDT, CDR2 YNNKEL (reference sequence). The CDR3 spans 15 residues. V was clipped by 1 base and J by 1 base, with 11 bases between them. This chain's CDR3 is CASSQGSSPSYEQYF. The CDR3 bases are TGTGCCAGCAGCCAAGGGTCTAGCCCTTCCTACGAGCAGTACTTC.

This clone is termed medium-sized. CDR3 in amino acids: CASSPWGGLNTEAFF. The DNA for the CDR3 is TGTGCCAGCAGCCCATGGGGGGGTTTGAACACTGAAGCTTTCTTT. The chain links TRBV7-2 to TRBJ1-1; perhaps TRBD1 as D (5 bases). CDR1 and CDR2 from the germline V gene are SGHTA and FQGNSA. The V end lost 5 bases, the J end lost 0 bases, and 13 bases lay between the germline ends. This CDR3 spans 15 amino acids.

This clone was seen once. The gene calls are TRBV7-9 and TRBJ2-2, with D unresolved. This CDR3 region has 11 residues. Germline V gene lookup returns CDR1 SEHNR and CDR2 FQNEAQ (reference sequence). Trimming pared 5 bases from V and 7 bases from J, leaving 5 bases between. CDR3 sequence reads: CASSPGGELFF. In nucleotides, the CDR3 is TGTGCCAGCAGCCCAGGCGGGGAGCTGTTTTTT.